One and the same sample provided the 29 T cell receptor beta chains below, sequenced in a study of cytomegalovirus exposure and HLA in healthy donors. The PCR had 60 Vbeta and 13 Jbeta primers. Data came from immunoSEQ multiplex PCR; TCRdb stores just in-frame clones and leaves some out. This sample's table has roughly 50,000 clones. What was sequenced was PBMCs. Receptor source: a man aged 35 to 55 in good health and CMV-seropositive.

This chain joins TRBV7-9 and TRBJ2-7, with TRBD1 as a possible D gene (5 bases). The V and J ends lost 5 bases and 1 base respectively, with 9 bases between them. This CDR3 has 13 amino acids. Germline loops: CDR1 SEHNR, CDR2 FQNEAQ (reference sequence). CDR3 protein: CASSPTGSYEQYF. The DNA for the CDR3 is TGTGCCAGCAGCCCCACAGGTTCCTACGAGCAGTACTTC.

Measured by frequency, this clone is medium-sized. The V and J genes are TRBV7-8 and TRBJ2-7, with D hard to call. The CDR3 is 14 amino acids. Germline-derived CDR1 and CDR2 are SGHVS and FQNEAQ. Deletions cut 5 bases from V and 5 bases from J, with 16 bases between. The CDR3 sequence: CASSISPGRDEQYF. The CDR3 DNA reads as TGTGCCAGCAGCATCAGCCCCGGTCGGGACGAGCAGTACTTC.

The chain uses TRBV10-3 and TRBJ2-1; D is perhaps TRBD2 (5 bases). The CDR3 spans 12 residues. V was pared by 2 bases and J by 15 bases, with 14 bases between. CDR1 is ENHRY, CDR2 SYGVKD, per germline. CDR3: CAISESGGYRFF. For the CDR3, the DNA is TGTGCCATCAGTGAGAGCGGAGGCTATCGGTTCTTC.

The chain is built from TRBV7-2 and TRBJ1-2, with D maybe TRBD1 (6 bases). The CDR3 runs 12 residues. Trimming stripped 4 bases from V and 8 bases from J, with 11 bases between. Germline assignment: CDR1 SGHTA and CDR2 FQGNSA. CDR3 in amino acids: CASSSQGRGYTF. CDR3 sequence (DNA): TGTGCCAGCAGCTCACAGGGCCGGGGCTACACCTTC.

V usage is TRBV28 and J usage is TRBJ2-1; 14 bases map to TRBD2. The germline gives CDR1 MDHEN, CDR2 SYDVKM. V was pared by 8 bases and J by 9 bases, with 9 bases of the junction left unmatched. This CDR3 has 15 residues. The DNA of the CDR3 is TGTGCCAGCCGTTCCGGGACTAGCGGGAGAAGTGAGCAGTTCTTC. Protein: CASRSGTSGRSEQFF.

The chain joins TRBV5-1 to TRBJ2-2; 7 bases align to TRBD2. This CDR3 contains 16 residues. V shed 4 bases, J shed 4 bases, and the junction held 10 bases outside the gene matches. CDR1 and CDR2 from the germline V gene are SGHRS and YFSETQ. The CDR3 DNA reads as TGCGCCAGCAGCCCCACTAGCGCCTCGGGCACCGGGGAGCTGTTTTTT. It yields the protein CASSPTSASGTGELFF.

The V gene is TRBV7-8, the J gene TRBJ1-2, with 7 bases lining up with TRBD1. In germline, CDR1 is SGHVS, CDR2 FQNEAQ. CDR3 length equals 15 residues. V shed 5 bases and J 2 bases; nucleotides not matched to a gene: 8. The CDR3 protein is CASSRLDRDNYGYTF. The DNA for the CDR3 is TGTGCCAGCAGCCGCCTCGACAGGGACAACTATGGCTACACCTTC. Full variable domain (remainder filled in from reference TRBV7-8 and TRBJ1-2): GAGVSQSPRYKVAKRGQDVALRCDPISGHVSLFWYQQALGQGPEFLTYFQNEAQLDKSGLPSDRFFAERPEGSVSTLKIQRTQQEDSAVYLCASSRLDRDNYGYTFGSGTRLTVV.

In terms of frequency, this clone is medium-sized. The chain has TRBV28 and TRBJ2-7; 9 bases match TRBD1. This CDR3 has 13 amino acids. With 8 bases clipped from V and 5 bases from J, the junction kept 7 bases outside the gene matches. Germline V gives CDR1 MDHEN, CDR2 SYDVKM. Here the CDR3 reads CASDEDRGNEQYF. In DNA form, the CDR3 reads TGTGCCAGCGACGAGGACAGGGGAAACGAGCAGTACTTC. Full variable domain (missing parts from reference TRBV28 and TRBJ2-7): DVKVTQSSRYLVKRTGEKVFLECVQDMDHENMFWYRQDPGLGLRLIYFSYDVKMKEKGDIPEGYSVSREKKERFSLILESASTNQTSMYLCASDEDRGNEQYFGPGTRLTVT.

The chain carries TRBV29-1 and TRBJ1-6; TRBD1 aligns across 9 bases. The length of the CDR3 is 13 residues. Germline assignment: CDR1 SQVTM and CDR2 ANQGSEA. V trimming: 7 bases; J trimming: 6 bases; junction bases outside the gene matches: 4. The CDR3 reads CSASQGANSPLHF. The CDR3 nucleotides read TGCAGCGCATCACAGGGGGCTAATTCACCCCTCCACTTT.

The rearrangement uses TRBV15 and TRBJ2-3, with D perhaps TRBD2 (5 bases). The CDR3 covers 13 residues. Germline V gene lookup returns CDR1 LNHNV and CDR2 YYDKDF (reference sequence). Trimming removed 4 bases at V and 8 bases at J, with 13 bases between. CDR3 coding DNA: TGTGCCACCAGCACCCCGGTTGGGAGTACGCAGTATTTT. Amino acids: CATSTPVGSTQYF.

CDR3 sequence reads: CASSLYNRGPEAFF. Here the CDR3 DNA reads TGCGCCAGCAGCTTGTATAACAGGGGGCCTGAAGCTTTCTTT. The chain combines TRBV5-1 with TRBJ1-1, with 9 bases matching TRBD1. This CDR3 contains 14 residues. The junction had 4 bases not matched to a gene; V was cut back by 1 base and J by 6 bases. Looked up from germline, CDR1 is SGHRS and CDR2 is YFSETQ.

This chain links TRBV10-3 with TRBJ2-5; 9 bases line up with TRBD1. The ends lost 11 bases at V and 2 bases at J; junction bases unmatched: 6. Germline CDR1 is ENHRY and CDR2 is SYGVKD. There are 13 residues in the CDR3. The CDR3 DNA sequence: TGTGCCGCGGGGACAGGGATTCAAGAGACCCAGTACTTC. This codes for CAAGTGIQETQYF.

J is TRBJ1-4 and V is TRBV6-1; 8 bases line up with TRBD1. Germline V gives CDR1 MNHNS, CDR2 SASEGT. With 10 bases clipped from V and 5 bases from J, the junction kept 6 bases outside the gene matches. The CDR3 consists of 13 residues. For the CDR3, the DNA is TGTGCCACCAGGACAGGGTCCAATGAAAAACTGTTTTTT. Translation: CATRTGSNEKLFF.

The J gene is TRBJ2-7, the V gene TRBV29-1; D perhaps matches TRBD1 (6 bases). Trimming left V 3 bases short and J 8 bases short, with 11 bases between. This CDR3 spans 11 amino acids. Germline assignment: CDR1 SQVTM and CDR2 ANQGSEA. The CDR3 region is CSVEAGTKQYF. CDR3 in DNA: TGCAGCGTTGAGGCCGGGACAAAGCAGTACTTC.

The chain has TRBV18 and TRBJ2-5, with D possibly matching TRBD2 (6 bases). Germline CDR1 KGHSH, CDR2 LQKENI. The V end lost 5 bases, the J end lost 2 bases, and 12 bases lay between the germline ends. CDR3 size: 14 residues. The CDR3 here is CASSRSGSQETQYF. The CDR3 nucleotides read TGTGCCAGCTCAAGAAGCGGGTCTCAAGAGACCCAGTACTTC.

The chain recombines TRBV10-3 with TRBJ1-6, with D hard to call. The CDR3 runs 12 residues. Between the trimmed V and J ends, which lost 0 bases and 10 bases, there was a span of 4 bases. Per the germline V gene, CDR1 is ENHRY and CDR2 is SYGVKD. Written as DNA, the CDR3 is TGTGCCATCAGTGAGTCCCTATCACCCCTCCACTTT. Translating it yields CAISESLSPLHF.

This chain connects TRBV4-1 to TRBJ2-6; D possibly corresponds to TRBD1 (6 bases). The CDR3 is 19 amino acids. Germline V gene sequence: CDR1 MGHRA, CDR2 YSYEKL. The V and J ends lost 0 bases and 1 base respectively, with 16 bases between them. The CDR3 reads CASSQDKWQGTSGANVLTF. The CDR3 nucleotides are TGCGCCAGCAGCCAAGATAAGTGGCAAGGGACATCTGGGGCCAACGTCCTGACTTTC.

The V and J genes are TRBV2 and TRBJ1-1, with 7 bases lining up with TRBD1. CDR1 and CDR2 (germline): SNHLY, FYNNEI. Germline trimming cut 6 bases from V and 1 base from J; bases unmatched to any gene: 5. CDR3 length equals 14 residues. The CDR3: CASREGAWNTEAFF. In DNA, the CDR3 is TGTGCCAGCAGGGAGGGGGCATGGAACACTGAAGCTTTCTTT.

The CDR3 region is CASKPPGSTYTGELFF. The CDR3 DNA follows: TGCGCCAGCAAGCCCCCAGGTTCTACGTACACCGGGGAGCTGTTTTTT. The gene calls are TRBV5-1 and TRBJ2-2; D uncertain. The CDR3 extends over 16 amino acids. Germline values: CDR1 SGHRS, CDR2 YFSETQ. Trimming shortened V by 6 bases and J by 3 bases, and 18 bases separated the two germline ends.

V and J are TRBV28 and TRBJ1-2; D call uncertain. The germline V and J ends were trimmed by 3 bases and 1 base, with 9 bases remaining between them. The CDR3 sequence is 14 residues long. Looked up from germline, CDR1 is MDHEN and CDR2 is SYDVKM. The CDR3 nucleotides read TGTGCCAGCAGTTTTTCTGCCGGTAACTATGGCTACACCTTC. Translation gives CASSFSAGNYGYTF.

V usage is TRBV11-1 and J usage is TRBJ2-3, with TRBD2 matching 13 bases. The CDR3 is 19 amino acids. Losses at the gene ends were 7 bases for V and 1 base for J; bases not matched to a gene: 14. The germline CDR1 and CDR2 sequences are SGHAT and FQDESV (reference sequence). The CDR3 is CASNPGTSGARGGTDTQYF. The CDR3 DNA is TGTGCCAGCAACCCCGGGACTAGCGGGGCCCGAGGGGGCACAGATACGCAGTATTTT. Combining the CDR3 with reference TRBV11-1 and TRBJ2-3 gives the whole variable domain EAEVAQSPRYKITEKSQAVAFWCDPISGHATLYWYRQILGQGPELLVQFQDESVVDDSQLPKDRFSAERLKGVDSTLKIQPAELGDSAMYLCASNPGTSGARGGTDTQYFGPGTRLTVL.

The chain carries TRBV19 and TRBJ2-7; TRBD1 aligns across 9 bases. The CDR3 is 16 residues long. In germline, CDR1 is LNHDA, CDR2 SQIVND (reference sequence). V trimming: 7 bases; J trimming: 3 bases; junction bases outside the gene matches: 13. DNA for the CDR3: TGTGCCAGTACCCCCTCCTTTACAGGGGGCTTCTACGAGCAGTACTTC. Its translation: CASTPSFTGGFYEQYF.

This chain uses TRBV7-9 with TRBJ2-4; the D is unclear. Trimming took 3 bases from V and 6 from J, leaving 9 bases between them. The CDR3 length is 13 residues. Per the germline V gene, CDR1 is SEHNR and CDR2 is FQNEAQ (reference sequence). Here the CDR3 reads CASSFETLNIQYF. The DNA of the CDR3 is TGTGCCAGCAGCTTTGAGACTTTAAACATTCAGTACTTC.

The gene calls are TRBV20-1 and TRBJ2-3, with TRBD2 as a possible D gene (5 bases). Trimming removed 3 bases from V and 8 bases from J, with 9 bases in between. Germline loops: CDR1 DFQATT, CDR2 SNEGSKA (reference sequence). This CDR3 has 11 residues. In nucleotides, the CDR3 is TGCAGTGCTAGCGGGAAAGGTACGCAGTATTTT. This gives the protein CSASGKGTQYF.

The chain combines TRBV30 with TRBJ1-5; the D is unclear. The length of the CDR3 is 13 residues. Germline V gene data show CDR1 as GTSNPN and CDR2 as SVGIG (reference sequence). Trimming pared 2 bases from V and 1 base from J, leaving 6 bases between. The CDR3 region is CAWSKHSNQPQHF. Written as DNA, the CDR3 is TGTGCCTGGAGTAAGCACAGCAATCAGCCCCAGCATTTT.

The chain has TRBV5-5 and TRBJ1-2, with a weak D call TRBD1 (6 bases). CDR3 size: 15 residues. Germline assignment: CDR1 SGHKS and CDR2 YYEKEE (reference sequence). Deletions cut 4 bases from V and 3 bases from J, with 16 bases between. In DNA, the CDR3 is TGTGCCAGCAGCCCCCTGGGGGGGGCGGACTATGGCTACACCTTC. Translation gives CASSPLGGADYGYTF.

The gene calls are TRBV11-2 and TRBJ2-7; D is possibly TRBD2 (5 bases). Germline V lookup: CDR1 SGHAT, CDR2 FQNNGV. V was pared by 1 base and J by 2 bases, with 18 bases between. The CDR3 runs 17 residues. The CDR3 DNA sequence: TGTGCCAGCAGCTTAGCGCTAATAGGGAGACGGGCCTACGAGCAGTACTTC. Translated: CASSLALIGRRAYEQYF.

The chain combines TRBV7-9 with TRBJ2-5; weak D call: TRBD2 (6 bases). Germline V gene sequence: CDR1 SEHNR, CDR2 FQNEAQ (reference sequence). Trimming took 0 bases from V and 5 from J, leaving 13 bases between them. The CDR3 has 15 residues. The CDR3 protein is CASSLAEAGRETQYF. CDR3 in DNA: TGTGCCAGCAGCTTAGCGGAGGCGGGAAGGGAGACCCAGTACTTC.

The J gene is TRBJ1-6, the V gene TRBV6-5, with D unresolved. There are 13 residues in the CDR3. The V end lost 5 bases, the J end lost 10 bases, and 12 bases lay between the germline ends. Per the germline V gene, CDR1 is MNHEY and CDR2 is SVGAGI. The CDR3, as DNA: TGTGCCAGCAGTGTTTTACAGTTGTCACCCCTCCACTTT. It yields the protein CASSVLQLSPLHF.